Presented here are 30 T cell receptor beta chains from one specimen sequenced in a study of cytomegalovirus exposure and HLA in healthy donors (dated by TCRdb to 2016 to 2017). The library relied on the immunoSEQ multiplex PCR assay. The multiplex PCR relied on a mix of 60 forward primers for TCR Vbeta segments and 13 reverse primers for TCR Jbeta segments. TCRdb took over this immuneACCESS table, retaining in-frame rearrangements with V and J assigned. Such tables are incomplete; in checked studies, under half of the missing clones stem from an unresolved V gene, and the remainder is unexplained. In all, the sample holds approximately 140,000 clones, and roughly 80% of those were seen once. Approximately 8.8% of the sample lies in the top ten. The sequenced material came from PBMCs. Receptors were obtained from a woman in her forties or fifties in good health and CMV-seropositive.

This clone has a handful of counts. The rearrangement uses TRBV5-4 and TRBJ2-5; 9 nucleotides match TRBD2. The CDR3 covers 16 residues. The germline CDR1 and CDR2 sequences are SGHNT and YYREEE (reference sequence). Trimming cost V 0 bases and J 4 bases; bases outside gene matches: 7. As DNA, the CDR3 is TGTGCCAGCAGCTTGGCCGGCGGCGGGGGGGGAGAGACCCAGTACTTC. This sequence encodes CASSLAGGGGGETQYF. Looking up the rest from reference TRBV5-4 and TRBJ2-5 gives the full variable domain: ETGVTQSPTHLIKTRGQQVTLRCSSQSGHNTVSWYQQALGQGPQFIFQYYREEENGRGNFPPRFSGLQFPNYSSELNVNALELDDSALYLCASSLAGGGGGETQYFGPGTRLLVL.

V gene TRBV4-1 combines with J gene TRBJ1-4; D may be TRBD1 (5 bases). CDR1 and CDR2 from the germline V gene are MGHRA and YSYEKL. This CDR3 region has 18 residues. Trimming cost V 1 base and J 4 bases, with 19 bases left between them. The CDR3 DNA reads as TGCGCCAGCAGCCAAGGGCTTATTACGGGGGGGGTTAATGAAAAACTGTTTTTT. This codes for CASSQGLITGGVNEKLFF.

V gene TRBV9 combines with J gene TRBJ1-4; the D is unclear. The germline V gene encodes CDR1 SGDLS and CDR2 YYNGEE. V was pared by 6 bases and J by 1 base, with 10 bases between. The CDR3 runs to 14 residues. For the CDR3, the DNA is TGTGCCAGCACCTTACTCCGAACTAATGAAAAACTGTTTTTT. It encodes CASTLLRTNEKLFF.

The chain recombines TRBV5-1 with TRBJ1-2; 10 bases are a match to TRBD1. The V gene's germline CDR1 is SGHRS and CDR2 YFSETQ. CDR3 length equals 13 residues. The junction had 0 bases not matched to a gene; V was cut back by 0 bases and J by 7 bases. CDR3 nucleotide sequence: TGCGCCAGCAGCTTGGGACAGGGGGCTGGCTACACCTTC. Translation: CASSLGQGAGYTF.

V usage is TRBV7-3 and J usage is TRBJ2-3; TRBD2 agrees at 7 bases. V dropped 5 bases and J dropped 2; count of bases not matched to a gene: 10. The CDR3 spans 16 residues. CDR1 and CDR2 (germline): SGHTA, FQGTGA. The CDR3 loop reads CASSLGGGTFTDTQYF. As DNA, the CDR3 is TGTGCCAGCAGCCTCGGCGGGGGTACCTTCACAGATACGCAGTATTTT.

The chain combines TRBV11-2 with TRBJ2-2; 7 positions agree with TRBD1. This CDR3 region has 16 residues. V trimming: 5 bases; J trimming: 0 bases; junction bases outside the gene matches: 6. CDR1 is SGHAT, CDR2 FQNNGV, per germline. The CDR3 sequence is CASSTWTGPNTGELFF. The CDR3 region has the DNA TGTGCCAGCAGCACCTGGACAGGCCCGAACACCGGGGAGCTGTTTTTT. The full variable domain, with the rest looked up from reference TRBV11-2 and TRBJ2-2, is EAGVAQSPRYKIIEKRQSVAFWCNPISGHATLYWYQQILGQGPKLLIQFQNNGVVDDSQLPKDRFSAERLKGVDSTLKIQPAKLEDSAVYLCASSTWTGPNTGELFFGEGSRLTVL.

This clone occurred once. The chain joins TRBV5-6 to TRBJ1-5; unclear D gene. The germline gives CDR1 SGHDT, CDR2 YYEEEE. V lost 1 base to trimming and J lost 3 bases, with 11 bases between them. The length of the CDR3 is 15 residues. This chain's CDR3 is CASSLFSGDNQPQHF. The CDR3 nucleotides read TGTGCCAGCAGCTTGTTTTCCGGGGACAATCAGCCCCAGCATTTT.

This clone was observed a handful of times. J is TRBJ1-4 and V is TRBV7-2; D perhaps matches TRBD1 (6 bases). This CDR3 spans 15 amino acids. V was cut by 2 bases and J by 4 bases, with 11 bases left in between. Germline CDR1 SGHTA, CDR2 FQGNSA. The CDR3 protein is CASSLIRGDNEKLFF. The CDR3 coding sequence is TGTGCCAGCAGCTTAATCAGGGGAGATAATGAAAAACTGTTTTTT.

This chain joins TRBV12-5 and TRBJ2-7; no clear D gene. Germline values: CDR1 LGHNT, CDR2 FRNRAP. This CDR3 contains 13 residues. V lost 1 base to trimming and J lost 6 bases, with 10 bases between them. For the CDR3, the DNA is TGTGCTAGTGGTTTGGCCCCAGCGCGCGAGCAGTACTTC. Translating it yields CASGLAPAREQYF.

This chain uses TRBV19 with TRBJ2-7; D gene ambiguous. The CDR3 spans 16 residues. CDR1 and CDR2 (germline): LNHDA, SQIVND (reference sequence). Trimming took off 6 bases at V and 2 bases at J, with 20 bases between the two ends. DNA of the CDR3: TGTGCCAGTAGCCCTAACCCACAGATCCCAACCTACGAGCAGTACTTC. Translation: CASSPNPQIPTYEQYF.

This rearrangement joins TRBV6-5 to TRBJ2-7; TRBD1 matches 10 bases. The CDR3 spans 15 residues. V trimming: 6 bases; J trimming: 0 bases; junction bases outside the gene matches: 5. Germline-derived CDR1 and CDR2 are MNHEY and SVGAGI. CDR3 nucleotide sequence: TGTGCCAGCAGGACAGGGGGCCTCGGCTCCTACGAGCAGTACTTC. Translation: CASRTGGLGSYEQYF.

The V and J genes are TRBV10-3 and TRBJ1-2; 9 nucleotides agree with TRBD1. From germline, CDR1 is ENHRY and CDR2 SYGVKD. The CDR3 spans 16 residues. The junction had 10 bases not matched to a gene; V was cut back by 2 bases and J by 6 bases. The CDR3 sequence is CAISEGDREIVDGYTF. CDR3 nucleotides: TGTGCCATCAGTGAGGGGGACAGGGAAATAGTTGATGGCTACACCTTC.

This clone has only one observation. The chain carries TRBV6-1 and TRBJ1-4; no reliable D call. V lost 2 bases and J lost 7, with 17 bases in between. Germline V gives CDR1 MNHNS, CDR2 SASEGT. The length of the CDR3 is 16 residues. CDR3 in DNA: TGTGCCAGCAGTGAAAGGTCCTTCGGGGAGCGTGAAAAACTGTTTTTT. This gives the protein CASSERSFGEREKLFF.

The rearrangement links TRBV6-5 to TRBJ1-1; tentative D call: TRBD1 (5 bases). The CDR3 totals 14 residues. V lost 0 bases and J lost 8, with 13 bases in between. Germline assignment: CDR1 MNHEY and CDR2 SVGAGI. The CDR3 DNA reads as TGTGCCAGCAGTTACTCTTCAGGGCCCACCGAAGCTTTCTTT. Protein: CASSYSSGPTEAFF.

This sequence joins TRBV29-1 and TRBJ2-3; 10 positions match TRBD2. V was pared by 6 bases and J by 6 bases, with 9 bases of the junction left unmatched. Germline-derived CDR1 and CDR2 are SQVTM and ANQGSEA. The CDR3 runs 14 residues. CDR3 loop: CSVITSGVGDTQYF. DNA for the CDR3: TGCAGCGTCATCACTAGCGGGGTCGGCGATACGCAGTATTTT.

The chain employs TRBV9 and TRBJ1-4; D not resolved. The CDR3 consists of 14 residues. Trimming shortened V by 3 bases and J by 0 bases, and 6 bases separated the two germline ends. CDR1 is SGDLS, CDR2 YYNGEE, per germline. CDR3 in DNA: TGTGCCAGCAGCGCGTTAACAACTAATGAAAAACTGTTTTTT. Its protein product is CASSALTTNEKLFF.

The J gene is TRBJ2-1, the V gene TRBV11-3; 8 bases map to TRBD1. The CDR3 covers 14 residues. Unmatched junction bases numbered 6, after V lost 5 bases and J lost 6 bases. Germline V CDR1 and CDR2: SGHNT, YENEEA. CDR3: CASSPRTGPNEQFF. The CDR3 coding sequence is TGTGCCAGCAGCCCGAGGACAGGGCCCAATGAGCAGTTCTTC.

This rearrangement joins TRBV4-2 to TRBJ1-1; 7 bases line up with TRBD1. Trimming removed 0 bases from V and 3 bases from J; junction bases left unmatched: 4. Germline V CDR1 and CDR2: LGHNA, YNFKEQ. The CDR3 has 15 amino acids. CDR3 nucleotide sequence: TGTGCCAGCAGCCAAGATAAGGGGGCGGACACTGAAGCTTTCTTT. Residues: CASSQDKGADTEAFF.

The V gene is TRBV14, the J gene TRBJ2-7; possibly TRBD1 for D (6 bases). The CDR3 totals 15 residues. Trimming pared 3 bases from V and 2 bases from J, leaving 14 bases between. The germline CDR1 and CDR2 sequences are SGHDN and FVKESK. The CDR3 coding sequence is TGTGCCAGCAGCCACCTTGCACAGGGAACCTACGAGCAGTACTTC. Translation: CASSHLAQGTYEQYF.

The chain is built from TRBV6-6 and TRBJ1-4, with D possibly being TRBD1 (5 bases). Germline V gene sequence: CDR1 MNHNY, CDR2 SVGAGI (reference sequence). CDR3 length: 14 residues. V was shortened by 7 bases and J by 3 bases, with 12 bases between the two germline ends. This chain's CDR3 is CASTSGTSNEKLFF. As DNA, the CDR3 is TGTGCCAGCACGTCCGGGACTTCTAATGAAAAACTGTTTTTT.

The genes are TRBV2 and TRBJ1-4; a weak D match, TRBD1 (5 bases). Germline CDR1 reads SNHLY; CDR2 reads FYNNEI. The CDR3 is 15 amino acids. Trimming left V 6 bases short and J 1 base short, with 12 bases between. The CDR3 loop is CASRGAGQTNEKLFF. CDR3 DNA sequence: TGTGCCAGCAGGGGCGCGGGGCAAACTAATGAAAAACTGTTTTTT.

The chain uses TRBV6-1 and TRBJ1-1; tentatively, D is TRBD1 (5 bases). The V and J ends lost 2 bases and 1 base respectively, with 14 bases between them. CDR3 length: 16 residues. CDR1 MNHNS and CDR2 SASEGT come from the germline V gene. The CDR3 bases are TGTGCCAGCAGTGAAATAAAGGGGCGGAAGAACACTGAAGCTTTCTTT. This sequence encodes CASSEIKGRKNTEAFF.

CDR3 region: CASDGAVSQPQHF. As DNA, the CDR3 is TGTGCCAGCGATGGGGCGGTGAGTCAGCCCCAGCATTTT. The rearrangement uses TRBV28 and TRBJ1-5; D is possibly TRBD1 (5 bases). There are 13 residues in the CDR3. Per the germline V gene, CDR1 is MDHEN and CDR2 is SYDVKM. The ends were cut back, 8 bases at V and 6 bases at J, with 14 bases in the middle.

The chain recombines TRBV10-3 with TRBJ2-7, with TRBD1 matching 9 bases. Germline V CDR1 and CDR2: ENHRY, SYGVKD. The CDR3 spans 15 residues. The V gene end was trimmed by 2 bases and the J gene end by 4 bases; junction bases not matched to a gene: 6. The CDR3 bases are TGTGCCATCAGTGAGCCCGGACAGGGGCGGTACGAGCAGTACTTC. This translates into CAISEPGQGRYEQYF.

The V call is TRBV4-2, the J call TRBJ2-2, with 7 bases fitting TRBD2. Trimming removed 1 base from V and 1 base from J; junction bases left unmatched: 3. CDR1 and CDR2 from the germline V gene are LGHNA and YNFKEQ. The CDR3 consists of 16 residues. In DNA form, the CDR3 reads TGTGCCAGCAGCCAAGTTATAGCGGGGAACACCGGGGAGCTGTTTTTT. It is translated as CASSQVIAGNTGELFF.

The CDR3 nucleotides are TGTGCCAGCAGCTCGGACAGGGGGAACACTGAAGCTTTCTTT. Protein sequence: CASSSDRGNTEAFF. The genes are TRBV5-4 and TRBJ1-1; 9 bases match TRBD1. V dropped 3 bases and J dropped 1; count of bases not matched to a gene: 1. CDR3 length equals 14 residues. Germline CDR1 is SGHNT and CDR2 is YYREEE (reference sequence).

The rearrangement links TRBV6-6 to TRBJ2-2; possible D gene TRBD2, 5 bases. V was pared by 10 bases and J by 1 base, with 13 bases between. The V gene's germline CDR1 is MNHNY and CDR2 SVGAGI (reference sequence). The CDR3 is 14 amino acids. The CDR3 loop is CAIRSEGNTGELFF. DNA for the CDR3: TGTGCCATCCGTTCCGAGGGGAACACCGGGGAGCTGTTTTTT.

This clone was seen just once. The chain combines TRBV18 with TRBJ2-6; 8 bases line up with TRBD1. The CDR3 totals 16 residues. Germline-derived CDR1 and CDR2 are KGHSH and LQKENI. V lost 5 bases and J lost 4; bases outside the gene matches: 7. CDR3 DNA sequence: TGTGCCAGCTCAGCTCAGGGGGCGCCGGGGGCCAACGTCCTGACTTTC. Encoded protein: CASSAQGAPGANVLTF.

The rearrangement uses TRBV4-3 and TRBJ2-1; D perhaps matches TRBD2 (7 bases). The V and J ends lost 1 base and 3 bases respectively, with 16 bases between them. The length of the CDR3 is 17 residues. Germline V CDR1 and CDR2: LGHNA, YSLEER. The CDR3 DNA follows: TGCGCCAGCAGCCAAGGATCCCCGGGGGGCCTCTACAATGAGCAGTTCTTC. It specifies CASSQGSPGGLYNEQFF.

This clone was detected a few times. One junction end disagrees with the germline gene, perhaps due to a read error. The V gene is TRBV7-7, the J gene TRBJ2-7, with 7 nucleotides matching TRBD2. The germline CDR1 and CDR2 sequences are SSHAT and FNYEAQ (reference sequence). This CDR3 has 13 residues. CDR3 residues: CASSLSGDYEQYF. CDR3 nucleotides: TGTGCTAGCAGCTTAAGCGGGGACTACGAGCAGTACTTC. The full variable domain, its missing parts supplied by reference TRBV7-7 and TRBJ2-7, is GAGVSQSPRYKVTKRGQDVTLRCDPISSHATLYWYQQALGQGPEFLTYFNYEAQPDKSGLPSDRFSAERPEGSISTLTIQRTEQRDSAMYRCASSLSGDYEQYFGPGTRLTVT.